This record concerns one T cell receptor (beta chain) sequence. The antigen remains undetermined. The sample originates from a study of cytomegalovirus exposure and HLA in healthy donors. At the level of the study: In a later analysis, the 90 to 150 validation repertoires were reported to have used the same platform as the 600 to 800 first-cohort repertoires.

This CDR3 is 15 amino acids long. Trimming shortened V by 4 bases and J by 4 bases, and 17 bases separated the two germline ends. The V gene's germline CDR1 is SNHLY and CDR2 FYNNEI. Measured with immunoSEQ multiplex PCR; TCRdb has only the in-frame clones, and not every one. The table has 150,000 to 200,000 clones, 85% seen once. Whole-study findings and limits: Most TCR sequences were rare, but some public TCRs occurred in many donors.

The sequenced sample was PBMCs. V and J are TRBV2 and TRBJ2-7; possible D gene TRBD1, 6 bases. The clonotype was recovered from a man aged 18 to 29 in good health and CMV-seropositive. DNA of the CDR3: TGTGCCAGCAGTGGAGCCGGGACACTTTCATACGAGCAGTACTTC. This codes for CASSGAGTLSYEQYF.